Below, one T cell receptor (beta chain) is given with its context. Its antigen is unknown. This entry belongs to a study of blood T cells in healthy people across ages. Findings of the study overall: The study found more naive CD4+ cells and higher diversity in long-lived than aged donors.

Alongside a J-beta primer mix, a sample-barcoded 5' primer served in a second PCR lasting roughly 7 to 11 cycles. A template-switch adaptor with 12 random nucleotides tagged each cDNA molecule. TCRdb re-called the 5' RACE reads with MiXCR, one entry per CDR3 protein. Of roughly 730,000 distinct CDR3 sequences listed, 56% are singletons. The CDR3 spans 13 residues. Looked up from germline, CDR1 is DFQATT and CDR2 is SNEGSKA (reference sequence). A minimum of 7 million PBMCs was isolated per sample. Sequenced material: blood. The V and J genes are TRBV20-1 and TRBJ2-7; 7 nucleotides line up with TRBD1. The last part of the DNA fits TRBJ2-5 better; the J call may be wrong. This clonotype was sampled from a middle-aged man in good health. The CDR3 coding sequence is TGCAGTGCTAGCCAGGGGGTTGCGGAGACCCAGTACTTC. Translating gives CSASQGVAETQYF.